A single sample gave rise to the 27 T cell receptor beta chains below, sequenced in a study of blood T cell repertoires in COVID-19. TCRdb keeps only in-frame clones here, not all; method: immunoSEQ multiplex PCR. In the table there are around 100,000 clones, 90% of which are singletons. Sequenced material: peripheral blood. These receptor sequences come from a man aged 50-59 years with acute or convalescent COVID-19.

The J gene is TRBJ2-7, the V gene TRBV3-1 (or the pseudogene TRBV3-2), with TRBD2 as a possible D gene (5 bases). CDR1 and CDR2 from the germline V gene are LGHDT and YNNKEL (reference sequence). Between the trimmed V and J ends, which lost 4 bases and 2 bases, there was a span of 12 bases. The CDR3 extends over 14 amino acids. CDR3 sequence reads: CASSLAGRTYEQYF. The DNA for the CDR3 is TGTGCCAGCAGCCTCGCGGGTAGAACCTACGAGCAGTACTTC.

The V and J genes are TRBV6-5 and TRBJ1-2, with TRBD1 matching 9 bases. This CDR3 region has 14 residues. The germline V gene encodes CDR1 MNHEY and CDR2 SVGAGI. V lost 4 bases and J lost 6; bases outside the gene matches: 6. The CDR3 nucleotides read TGTGCCAGCAGTTCGCTAGGACAGGGGAATGGCTACACCTTC. Translated, it gives CASSSLGQGNGYTF.

The chain joins TRBV3-1 (or the pseudogene TRBV3-2) to TRBJ1-3; D not certain. CDR3 length: 20 residues. Looked up from germline, CDR1 is LGHDT and CDR2 is YNNKEL (reference sequence). Trimming took 2 bases from V and 0 from J, leaving 23 bases between them. CDR3 DNA sequence: TGTGCCAGCAGCCAACTCACGAGGGTCCAGTCAACCCTCTCTGGAAACACCATATATTTT. Protein: CASSQLTRVQSTLSGNTIYF.

The chain is built from TRBV5-1 and TRBJ2-2; 8 nucleotides match TRBD2. The CDR3 contains 15 residues. Trimming removed 1 base from V and 6 bases from J; junction bases left unmatched: 5. Germline-derived CDR1 and CDR2 are SGHRS and YFSETQ. The CDR3 sequence is CASSLSGTSPGELFF. DNA of the CDR3: TGCGCCAGCAGCTTGAGCGGGACTAGTCCCGGGGAGCTGTTTTTT.

J is TRBJ1-5 and V is TRBV7-2, with a weak D call TRBD1 (6 bases). The CDR3 sequence is 13 residues long. CDR1 SGHTA and CDR2 FQGNSA come from the germline V gene. Trimming took off 4 bases at V and 4 bases at J, with 8 bases between the two ends. The CDR3 nucleotides read TGTGCCAGCAGCTGGCAGGGGAATCAGCCCCAGCATTTT. Residues: CASSWQGNQPQHF. Variable domain in full (rest from reference TRBV7-2 and TRBJ1-5): GAGVSQSPSNKVTEKGKDVELRCDPISGHTALYWYRQSLGQGLEFLIYFQGNSAPDKSGLPSDRFSAERTGGSVSTLTIQRTQQEDSAVYLCASSWQGNQPQHFGDGTRLSIL.

This clone has a handful of counts. This chain joins TRBV18 and TRBJ1-2, with 8 bases fitting TRBD1. V trimming: 2 bases; J trimming: 4 bases; junction bases outside the gene matches: 6. The CDR3 extends over 15 amino acids. Germline CDR1 and CDR2: KGHSH and LQKENI. DNA of the CDR3: TGTGCCAGCTCACCAGGGGCAGGGGGCGGCTATGGCTACACCTTC. Amino acid sequence: CASSPGAGGGYGYTF.

V is TRBV2 and J is TRBJ1-6; tentative D call: TRBD1 (6 bases). The germline gives CDR1 SNHLY, CDR2 FYNNEI. Trimming shortened V by 2 bases and J by 6 bases, and 8 bases separated the two germline ends. CDR3 length equals 14 residues. The CDR3 protein is CASSEQGLNSPLHF. CDR3 nucleotides: TGTGCCAGCAGTGAACAGGGGCTTAATTCACCCCTCCACTTT.

This sequence joins TRBV10-3 and TRBJ2-6, with 7 bases fitting TRBD1. Per germline, CDR1 ENHRY and CDR2 SYGVKD. The CDR3 is 16 residues long. Trimming removed 2 bases from V and 2 bases from J; junction bases left unmatched: 3. The CDR3 bases are TGTGCCATCAGTGAGCATCAGGGGGCTGGGGCCAACGTCCTGACTTTC. Translating it yields CAISEHQGAGANVLTF.

The chain couples TRBV30 to TRBJ1-1; weak D call: TRBD1 (5 bases). Trimming cost V 3 bases and J 3 bases, with 11 bases left between them. Germline V gives CDR1 GTSNPN, CDR2 SVGIG (reference sequence). The length of the CDR3 is 13 residues. CDR3 protein: CAWRRGGDTEAFF. DNA of the CDR3: TGTGCCTGGAGGCGCGGGGGGGACACTGAAGCTTTCTTT.

V is TRBV23-1 and J is TRBJ1-1; 9 positions match TRBD1. TRBV23-1 is placed among ORFs of uncertain function. The CDR3 extends over 18 amino acids. V shed 0 bases, J shed 5 bases, and the junction held 13 bases outside the gene matches. The chain's CDR3 is CASSQSAETGGSWTEAFF. The CDR3 nucleotides read TGCGCCAGCAGTCAATCGGCCGAGACAGGGGGGAGTTGGACTGAAGCTTTCTTT.

V is TRBV5-1 and J is TRBJ2-2, with TRBD2 matching over 10 bases. CDR1 is SGHRS, CDR2 YFSETQ, per germline. V was pared by 1 base and J by 0 bases, with 0 bases of the junction left unmatched. CDR3 length equals 16 residues. The CDR3 region is CASSLLAGANTGELFF. For the CDR3, the DNA is TGCGCCAGCAGCTTGCTAGCGGGAGCGAACACCGGGGAGCTGTTTTTT.

This sequence joins TRBV5-1 and TRBJ2-7, with TRBD1 as a possible D gene (5 bases). Germline loops: CDR1 SGHRS, CDR2 YFSETQ. CDR3 length: 12 residues. Trimming took 7 bases from V and 6 from J, leaving 14 bases between them. CDR3 sequence reads: CASQLFGAEQYF. In DNA form, the CDR3 reads TGCGCCAGCCAACTTTTTGGGGCCGAGCAGTACTTC. Based on the CDR3 plus reference TRBV5-1 and TRBJ2-7, the full variable domain is KAGVTQTPRYLIKTRGQQVTLSCSPISGHRSVSWYQQTPGQGLQFLFEYFSETQRNKGNFPGRFSGRQFSNSRSEMNVSTLELGDSALYLCASQLFGAEQYFGPGTRLTVT.

The V and J genes are TRBV4-1 and TRBJ2-7; 8 bases fit TRBD1. The CDR3 covers 14 residues. Per the germline V gene, CDR1 is MGHRA and CDR2 is YSYEKL. V shed 1 base, J shed 5 bases, and the junction held 4 bases outside the gene matches. The CDR3 DNA is TGCGCCAGCAGCCAAGTGCAGGGGGCTAACGAGCAGTACTTC. This codes for CASSQVQGANEQYF.

The V gene is TRBV19, the J gene TRBJ2-2; 13 bases fit TRBD2. There are 15 residues in the CDR3. With 7 bases clipped from V and 6 bases from J, the junction kept 5 bases outside the gene matches. Germline V gene data show CDR1 as LNHDA and CDR2 as SQIVND (reference sequence). CDR3 sequence (DNA): TGTGCCAGTACCGAACTAGCGGGAGGGTCCGGGGAGCTGTTTTTT. Residues: CASTELAGGSGELFF.

CDR3 amino acids: CAIRPGGVGTEAFF. For the CDR3, the DNA is TGTGCCATCAGGCCCGGGGGGGTAGGGACTGAAGCTTTCTTT. V is TRBV10-3 and J is TRBJ1-1, with D possibly TRBD1 on 5 matching bases. In germline, CDR1 is ENHRY, CDR2 SYGVKD. This CDR3 contains 14 residues. V was trimmed by 6 bases and J by 5 bases, leaving 16 bases between them.

This clone was seen more than once but under ten times. The same CDR3 can be traced to other DNA sequences in this sample. The rearrangement joins TRBV3-1 (or the pseudogene TRBV3-2) to TRBJ2-7; 12 bases are shared with TRBD1. Germline CDR1 is LGHDT and CDR2 is YNNKEL (reference sequence). Trimming removed 4 bases from V and 6 bases from J; junction bases left unmatched: 4. There are 14 residues in the CDR3. DNA of the CDR3: TGTGCCAGCAGCCCTGGGACAGGGGGCCTCGAGCAGTACTTC. Its protein product is CASSPGTGGLEQYF.

The V and J genes are TRBV5-8 and TRBJ1-4, with TRBD1 matching over 12 bases. Trimming took 4 bases from V and 6 from J; bases not matched to a gene: 4. The CDR3 has 15 amino acids. Germline values: CDR1 SGHTS, CDR2 YDEGEE. The CDR3 nucleotides read TGTGCCAGCAGCCTTGGGACAGGGGGCGATGAAAAACTGTTTTTT. This gives the protein CASSLGTGGDEKLFF.

This chain uses TRBV2 with TRBJ2-2; 7 positions agree with TRBD2. The junction had 13 bases not matched to a gene; V was cut back by 6 bases and J by 3 bases. Germline V CDR1 and CDR2: SNHLY, FYNNEI. The CDR3 is made up of 17 amino acids. The CDR3 coding sequence is TGTGCCAGCAGGGGACCCGGTGGTAGCGGGTACACCGGGGAGCTGTTTTTT. The encoded protein is CASRGPGGSGYTGELFF.

The chain uses TRBV10-1 and TRBJ2-2; D call uncertain. The CDR3 extends over 13 amino acids. Germline-derived CDR1 and CDR2 are WNHNN and SYGVQD (reference sequence). Trimming cost V 2 bases and J 3 bases, with 4 bases left between them. The CDR3 region is CASSEIDTGELFF. The CDR3 DNA follows: TGCGCCAGCAGTGAGATCGACACCGGGGAGCTGTTTTTT.

The chain employs TRBV5-4 and TRBJ1-2; D possibly corresponds to TRBD1 (6 bases). Trimming left V 5 bases short and J 2 bases short, with 16 bases between. This CDR3 comprises 15 residues. Germline values: CDR1 SGHNT, CDR2 YYREEE (reference sequence). The DNA for the CDR3 is TGTGCCAGCAGTCAGGGGCTGGGAAGGAACTATGGCTACACCTTC. It encodes CASSQGLGRNYGYTF.

The V call is TRBV6-5, the J call TRBJ1-1; D gene uncertain. Germline V CDR1 and CDR2: MNHEY, SVGAGI. V shed 5 bases and J shed 10 bases, with 14 bases lying between them. The CDR3 covers 12 residues. As DNA, the CDR3 is TGTGCCAGCAGTCCCCCGTCCGGAGGAGCTTTCTTT. Its protein product is CASSPPSGGAFF.

This clone turned up a few times. The CDR3 DNA is TGTGCCAGCAGTATAATTGAGCATTCACCCCTCCACTTT. Translating it yields CASSIIEHSPLHF. The V gene is TRBV11-2, the J gene TRBJ1-6; D call uncertain. The germline V gene encodes CDR1 SGHAT and CDR2 FQNNGV. Trimming left V 6 bases short and J 8 bases short, with 11 bases between. The CDR3 spans 13 residues.

The chain uses TRBV6-4 and TRBJ2-1; D might be TRBD1 (5 bases). Between the trimmed V and J ends, which lost 6 bases and 7 bases, there was a span of 16 bases. From germline, CDR1 is MRHNA and CDR2 SNTAGT. This CDR3 spans 14 amino acids. DNA of the CDR3: TGTGCCAGCAGGGACAATAGACTGGCAAATGAGCAGTTCTTC. This codes for CASRDNRLANEQFF.

This clone was detected only a few times. The chain joins TRBV4-1 to TRBJ2-1, with 9 bases fitting TRBD2. The germline gives CDR1 MGHRA, CDR2 YSYEKL. CDR3 length: 19 amino acids. After removal of 2 bases from V and 3 bases from J, the junction contained 14 bases not matched to a gene. The CDR3 spells CASSQKHPQTSGLYNEQFF. The CDR3 DNA reads TGCGCCAGCAGCCAAAAACACCCTCAGACTAGCGGCCTCTACAATGAGCAGTTCTTC.

The V call is TRBV5-5, the J call TRBJ2-7, with D tentatively TRBD1 (5 bases). The CDR3 extends over 12 amino acids. The V gene lost 5 bases and the J gene lost 4 bases, with 10 bases spanning the gap. Per germline, CDR1 SGHKS and CDR2 YYEKEE (reference sequence). The CDR3 here is CASSQDSYEQYF. CDR3 nucleotides: TGTGCCAGCAGTCAAGACAGTTACGAGCAGTACTTC.

The chain combines TRBV18 with TRBJ2-7; perhaps TRBD1 as D (6 bases). The CDR3 consists of 13 residues. CDR1 is KGHSH and CDR2 is LQKENI in the germline V gene. Between the trimmed V and J ends, which lost 3 bases and 7 bases, there was a span of 13 bases. CDR3 DNA sequence: TGTGCCAGCTCACCGGCAGGGGCTGTGGAGCAGTACTTC. Amino acids: CASSPAGAVEQYF.

This clone was observed a single time. This chain joins TRBV6-2 or TRBV6-3 and TRBJ2-5, with D perhaps TRBD2 (5 bases). CDR1 is MNHEY and CDR2 is SVGEGT in the germline V gene. The CDR3 runs to 11 residues. Trimming took 6 bases from V and 5 from J, leaving 7 bases between them. This CDR3 reads CASSLAETQYF. CDR3 in DNA: TGTGCCAGCAGCTTAGCGGAGACCCAGTACTTC.